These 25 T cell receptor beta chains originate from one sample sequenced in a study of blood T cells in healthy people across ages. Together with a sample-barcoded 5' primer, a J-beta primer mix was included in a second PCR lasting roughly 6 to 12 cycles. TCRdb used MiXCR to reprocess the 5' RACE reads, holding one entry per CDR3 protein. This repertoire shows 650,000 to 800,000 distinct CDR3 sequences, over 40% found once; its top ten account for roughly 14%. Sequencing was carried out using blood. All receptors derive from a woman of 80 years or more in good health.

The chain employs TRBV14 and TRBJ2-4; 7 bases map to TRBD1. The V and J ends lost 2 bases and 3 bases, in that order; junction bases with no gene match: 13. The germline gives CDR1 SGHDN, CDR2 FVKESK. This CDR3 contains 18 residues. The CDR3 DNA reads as TGTGCCAGCAGCCAACTCCCTCAGGGGGATTTGGGCAAAAACATTCAGTACTTC. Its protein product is CASSQLPQGDLGKNIQYF.

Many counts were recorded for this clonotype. CDR3 sequence reads: CASSPTSTDTQYF. Here the CDR3 DNA reads TGTGCCAGCTCACCAACTAGCACAGATACGCAGTATTTT. The rearrangement uses TRBV18 and TRBJ2-3; unclear D gene. Germline lookup yields CDR1 KGHSH and CDR2 LQKENI. Trimming took 2 bases from V and 0 from J, leaving 3 bases between them. This CDR3 contains 13 residues. Supplemented by reference TRBV18 and TRBJ2-3, the full variable domain reads NAGVMQNPRHLVRRRGQEARLRCSPMKGHSHVYWYRQLPEEGLKFMVYLQKENIIDESGMPKERFSAEFPKEGPSILRIQQVVRGDSAAYFCASSPTSTDTQYFGPGTRLTVL.

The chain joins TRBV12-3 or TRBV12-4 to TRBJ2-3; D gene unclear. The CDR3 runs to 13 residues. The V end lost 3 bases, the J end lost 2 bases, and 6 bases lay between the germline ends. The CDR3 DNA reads TGTGCCAGCAGTTTGATCACCACAGATACGCAGTATTTT. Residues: CASSLITTDTQYF.

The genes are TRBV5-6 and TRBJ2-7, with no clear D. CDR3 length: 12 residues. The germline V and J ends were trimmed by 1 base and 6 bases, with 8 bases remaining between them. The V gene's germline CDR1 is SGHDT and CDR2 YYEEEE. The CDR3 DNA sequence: TGTGCCAGCAGCTTGAGGGCCAGCGAGCAGTACTTC. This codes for CASSLRASEQYF. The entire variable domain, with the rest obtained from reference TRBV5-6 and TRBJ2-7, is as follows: DAGVTQSPTHLIKTRGQQVTLRCSPKSGHDTVSWYQQALGQGPQFIFQYYEEEERQRGNFPDRFSGHQFPNYSSELNVNALLLGDSALYLCASSLRASEQYFGPGTRLTVT.

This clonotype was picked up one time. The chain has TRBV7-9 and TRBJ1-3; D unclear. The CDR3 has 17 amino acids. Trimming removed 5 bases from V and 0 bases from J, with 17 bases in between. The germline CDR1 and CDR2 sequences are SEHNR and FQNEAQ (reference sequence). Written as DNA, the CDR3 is TGTGCCAGCAGCCCCATGAGCACTGTACTCTCTGGAAACACCATATATTTT. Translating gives CASSPMSTVLSGNTIYF.

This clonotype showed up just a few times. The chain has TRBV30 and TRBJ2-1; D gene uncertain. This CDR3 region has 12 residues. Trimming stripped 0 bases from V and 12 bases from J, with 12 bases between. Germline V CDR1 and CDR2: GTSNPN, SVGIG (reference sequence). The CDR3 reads CAWSVSGVPQFF. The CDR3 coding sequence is TGTGCCTGGAGTGTAAGTGGGGTGCCGCAGTTCTTC.

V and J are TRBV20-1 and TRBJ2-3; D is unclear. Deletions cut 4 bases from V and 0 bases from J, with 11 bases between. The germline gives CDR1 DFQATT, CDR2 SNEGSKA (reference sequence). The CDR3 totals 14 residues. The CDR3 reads CSAIVFTSTDTQYF. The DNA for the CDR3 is TGCAGTGCTATCGTGTTTACGAGCACAGATACGCAGTATTTT.

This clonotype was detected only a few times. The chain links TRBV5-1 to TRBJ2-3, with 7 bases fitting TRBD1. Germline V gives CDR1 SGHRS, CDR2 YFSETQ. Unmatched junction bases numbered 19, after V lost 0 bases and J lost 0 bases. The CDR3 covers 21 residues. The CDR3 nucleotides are TGCGCCAGCAGCTTGGGCAGGGGGAGTTCCCCCAAAGGTCGTAGCACAGATACGCAGTATTTT. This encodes CASSLGRGSSPKGRSTDTQYF.

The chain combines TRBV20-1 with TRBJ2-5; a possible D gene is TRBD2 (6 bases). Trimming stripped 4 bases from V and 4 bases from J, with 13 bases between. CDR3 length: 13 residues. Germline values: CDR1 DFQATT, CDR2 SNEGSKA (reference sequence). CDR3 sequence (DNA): TGCAGTGCTATTGGGAGGCCGAGAGAGACCCAGTACTTC. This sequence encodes CSAIGRPRETQYF.

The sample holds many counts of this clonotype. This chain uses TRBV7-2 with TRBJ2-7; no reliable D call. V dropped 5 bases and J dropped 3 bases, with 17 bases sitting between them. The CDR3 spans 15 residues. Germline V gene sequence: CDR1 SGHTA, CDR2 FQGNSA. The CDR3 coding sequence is TGTGCCAGCAGCCCTGTTGGACGCGCAGACTACGAGCAGTACTTC. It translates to CASSPVGRADYEQYF.

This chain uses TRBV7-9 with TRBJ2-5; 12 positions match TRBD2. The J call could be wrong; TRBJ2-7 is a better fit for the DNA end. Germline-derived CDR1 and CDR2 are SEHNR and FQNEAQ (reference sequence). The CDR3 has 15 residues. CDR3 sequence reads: CASSLTTSGSHEQYF. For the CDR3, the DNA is TGTGCCAGCAGCTTAACGACTAGCGGGAGCCACGAGCAGTACTTC.

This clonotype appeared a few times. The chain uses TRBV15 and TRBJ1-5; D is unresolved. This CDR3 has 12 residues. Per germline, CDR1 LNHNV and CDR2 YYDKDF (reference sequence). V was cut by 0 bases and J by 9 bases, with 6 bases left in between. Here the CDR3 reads CATSRDGGPQHF. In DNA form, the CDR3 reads TGTGCCACCAGCAGAGATGGCGGGCCCCAGCATTTT.

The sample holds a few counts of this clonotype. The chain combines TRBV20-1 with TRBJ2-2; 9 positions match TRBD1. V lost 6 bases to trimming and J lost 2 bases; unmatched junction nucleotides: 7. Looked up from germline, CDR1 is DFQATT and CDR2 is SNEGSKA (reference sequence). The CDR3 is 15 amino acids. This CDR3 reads CSAKPGQGNTGELFF. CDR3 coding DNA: TGCAGTGCGAAACCGGGACAGGGTAACACCGGGGAGCTGTTTTTT.

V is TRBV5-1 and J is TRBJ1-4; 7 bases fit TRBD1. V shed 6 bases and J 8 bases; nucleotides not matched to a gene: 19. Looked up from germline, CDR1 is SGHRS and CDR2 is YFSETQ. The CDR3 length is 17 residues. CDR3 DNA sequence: TGCGCCAGCACCACAGGGGAAGGGCCGGGTTTTAGGGAAAAACTGTTTTTT. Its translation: CASTTGEGPGFREKLFF.

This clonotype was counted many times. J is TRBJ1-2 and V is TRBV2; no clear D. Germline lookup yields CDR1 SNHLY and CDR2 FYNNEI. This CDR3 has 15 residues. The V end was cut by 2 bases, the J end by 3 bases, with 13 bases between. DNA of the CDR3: TGTGCCAGCAGTGAAACCCGTGAGGTCTACTATGGCTACACCTTC. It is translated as CASSETREVYYGYTF.

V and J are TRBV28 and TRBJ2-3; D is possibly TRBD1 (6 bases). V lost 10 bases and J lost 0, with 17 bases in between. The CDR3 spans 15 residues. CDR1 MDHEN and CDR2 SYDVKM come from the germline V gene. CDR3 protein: CANSPRGVSTDTQYF. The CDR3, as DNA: TGTGCCAACAGCCCCAGGGGAGTTAGCACAGATACGCAGTATTTT. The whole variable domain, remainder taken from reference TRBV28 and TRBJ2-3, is DVKVTQSSRYLVKRTGEKVFLECVQDMDHENMFWYRQDPGLGLRLIYFSYDVKMKEKGDIPEGYSVSREKKERFSLILESASTNQTSMYLCANSPRGVSTDTQYFGPGTRLTVL.

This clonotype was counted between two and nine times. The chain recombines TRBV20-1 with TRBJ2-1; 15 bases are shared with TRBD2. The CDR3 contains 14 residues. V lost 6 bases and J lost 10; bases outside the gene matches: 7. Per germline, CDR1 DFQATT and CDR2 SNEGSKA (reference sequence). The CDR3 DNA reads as TGCAGTGCCCGACCGGGACTAGCGGGGGGAGAGCAGTTCTTC. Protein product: CSARPGLAGGEQFF.

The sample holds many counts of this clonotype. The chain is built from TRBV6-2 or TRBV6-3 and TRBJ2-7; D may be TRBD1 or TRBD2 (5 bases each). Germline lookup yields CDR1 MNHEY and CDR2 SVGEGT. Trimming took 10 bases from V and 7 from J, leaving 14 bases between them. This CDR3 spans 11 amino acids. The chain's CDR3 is CATGTFGEQYF. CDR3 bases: TGTGCCACCGGGACCTTTGGAGAGCAGTACTTC.

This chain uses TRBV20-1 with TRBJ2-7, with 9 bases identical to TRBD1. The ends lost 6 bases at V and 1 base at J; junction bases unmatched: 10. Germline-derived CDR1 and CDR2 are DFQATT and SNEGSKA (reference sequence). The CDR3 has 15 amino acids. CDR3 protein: CSALSGTGHSYEQYF. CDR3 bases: TGCAGTGCCCTTTCCGGGACAGGGCATTCCTACGAGCAGTACTTC.

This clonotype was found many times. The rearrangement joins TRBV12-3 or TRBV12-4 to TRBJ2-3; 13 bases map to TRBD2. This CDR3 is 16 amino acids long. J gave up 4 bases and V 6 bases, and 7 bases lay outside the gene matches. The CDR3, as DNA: TGTGCCAGCAGCCTAAGGACTAGCGGGAGTTCAGATACGCAGTATTTT. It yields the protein CASSLRTSGSSDTQYF.

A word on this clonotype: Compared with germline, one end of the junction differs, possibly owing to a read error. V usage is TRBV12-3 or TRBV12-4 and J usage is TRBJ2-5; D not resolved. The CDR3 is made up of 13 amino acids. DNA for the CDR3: TGTGCCAACAGTGTAGTAGAACAAGAGACCCAGTACTTC. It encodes CANSVVEQETQYF.

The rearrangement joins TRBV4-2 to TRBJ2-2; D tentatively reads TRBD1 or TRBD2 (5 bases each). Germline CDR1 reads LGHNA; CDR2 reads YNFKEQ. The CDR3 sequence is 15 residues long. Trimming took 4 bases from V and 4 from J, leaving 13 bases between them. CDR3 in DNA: TGTGCCAGCAGCCGGGCCGGGGACCGCACCGGGGAGCTGTTTTTT. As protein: CASSRAGDRTGELFF.

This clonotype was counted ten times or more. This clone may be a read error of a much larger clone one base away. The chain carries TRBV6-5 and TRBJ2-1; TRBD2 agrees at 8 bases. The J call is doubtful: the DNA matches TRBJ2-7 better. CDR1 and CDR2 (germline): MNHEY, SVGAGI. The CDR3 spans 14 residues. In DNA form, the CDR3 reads TGTGCCAGCAGTTTAGCGGGATCCTACAATGAGCAGTACTTC. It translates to CASSLAGSYNEQYF.

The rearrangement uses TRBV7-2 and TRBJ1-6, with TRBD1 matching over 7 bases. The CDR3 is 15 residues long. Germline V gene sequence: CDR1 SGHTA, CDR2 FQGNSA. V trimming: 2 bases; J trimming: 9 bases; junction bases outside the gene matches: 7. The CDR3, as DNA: TGTGCCAGCAGCTTAACCGGGACAGTGACTTCACCCCTCCACTTT. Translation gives CASSLTGTVTSPLHF.

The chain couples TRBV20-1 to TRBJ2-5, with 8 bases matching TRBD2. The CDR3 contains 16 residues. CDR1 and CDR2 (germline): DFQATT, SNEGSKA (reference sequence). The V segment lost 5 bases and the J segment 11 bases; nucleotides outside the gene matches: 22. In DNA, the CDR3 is TGCAGTGCTTGGCTGAGCGGGAGTCTGACCCACAATGAGCAGTACTTC. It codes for CSAWLSGSLTHNEQYF.